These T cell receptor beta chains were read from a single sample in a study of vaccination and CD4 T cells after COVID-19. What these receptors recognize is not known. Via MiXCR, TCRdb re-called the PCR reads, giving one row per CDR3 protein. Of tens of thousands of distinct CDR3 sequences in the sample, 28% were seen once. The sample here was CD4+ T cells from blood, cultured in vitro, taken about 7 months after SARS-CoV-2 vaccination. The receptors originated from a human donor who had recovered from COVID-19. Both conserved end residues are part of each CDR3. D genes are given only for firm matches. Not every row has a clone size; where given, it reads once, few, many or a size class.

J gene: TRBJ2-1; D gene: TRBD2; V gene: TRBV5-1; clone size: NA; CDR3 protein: CASSLLAGVENEQFF; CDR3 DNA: TGCGCCAGCAGCCTCCTAGCGGGAGTTGAAAATGAGCAGTTCTTC
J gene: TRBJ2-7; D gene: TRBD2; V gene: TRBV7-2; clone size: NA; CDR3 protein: CASSLIAGVSYEQYF; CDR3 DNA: TGTGCCAGCAGCTTGATAGCGGGAGTTAGTTACGAGCAGTACTTC
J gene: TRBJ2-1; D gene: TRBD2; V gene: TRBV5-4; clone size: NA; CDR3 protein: CASSLTSGRDNEQFF; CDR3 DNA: TGTGCCAGCAGCTTGACTAGCGGGAGGGACAATGAGCAGTTCTTC
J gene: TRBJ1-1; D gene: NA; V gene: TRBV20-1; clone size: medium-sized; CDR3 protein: CSVQKNTEAFF; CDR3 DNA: TGCAGTGTTCAGAAGAACACTGAAGCTTTCTTT
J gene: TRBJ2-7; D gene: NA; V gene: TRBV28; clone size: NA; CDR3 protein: CASSSYLRLVGEQYF; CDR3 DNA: TGTGCCAGCAGCTCCTACCTTCGACTAGTCGGCGAGCAGTACTTC
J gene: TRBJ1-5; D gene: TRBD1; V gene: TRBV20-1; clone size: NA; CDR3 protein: CSARQGANSNQPQHF; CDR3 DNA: TGCAGTGCTAGACAGGGGGCAAATAGCAATCAGCCCCAGCATTTT
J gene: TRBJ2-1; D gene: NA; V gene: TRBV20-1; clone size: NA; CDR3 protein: CSARLRLTEQFF; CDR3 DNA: TGCAGTGCCAGACTAAGACTAACTGAGCAGTTCTTC
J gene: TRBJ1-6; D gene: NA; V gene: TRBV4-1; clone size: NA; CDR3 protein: CASSQDHRVLDSPLHF; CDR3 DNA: TGCGCCAGCAGCCAAGATCACAGGGTGTTGGATTCACCCCTCCACTTT
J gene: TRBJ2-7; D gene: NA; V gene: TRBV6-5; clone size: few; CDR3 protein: CASSYSTTHGYEQYF; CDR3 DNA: TGTGCCAGCAGTTACTCTACCACCCACGGCTACGAGCAGTACTTC
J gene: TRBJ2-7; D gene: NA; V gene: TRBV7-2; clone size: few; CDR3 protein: CASRTTGSPYEQYF; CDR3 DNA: TGTGCCAGCAGGACTACAGGGAGCCCCTACGAGCAGTACTTC
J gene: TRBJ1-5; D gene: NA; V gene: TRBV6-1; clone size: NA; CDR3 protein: CASSEVSGPGQPQHF; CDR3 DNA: TGTGCCAGCAGTGAAGTGTCAGGGCCAGGACAGCCCCAGCATTTT
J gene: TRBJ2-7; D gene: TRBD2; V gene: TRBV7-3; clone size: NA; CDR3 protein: CASSPQPGTSYEQYF; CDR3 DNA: TGTGCCAGCAGCCCTCAACCCGGGACTAGTTACGAGCAGTACTTC
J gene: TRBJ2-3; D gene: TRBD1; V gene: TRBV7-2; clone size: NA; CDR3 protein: CASSFDRGQDTQYF; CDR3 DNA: TGTGCCAGCAGCTTCGACAGGGGGCAAGATACGCAGTATTTT
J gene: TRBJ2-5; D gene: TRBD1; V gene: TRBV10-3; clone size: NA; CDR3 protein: CAISESQGARETQYF; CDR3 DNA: TGTGCCATCAGTGAGTCGCAGGGGGCTCGAGAGACCCAGTACTTC
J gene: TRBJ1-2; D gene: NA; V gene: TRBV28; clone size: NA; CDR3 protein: CATLSNYGYTF; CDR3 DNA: TGTGCCACCCTCTCTAACTATGGCTACACCTTC
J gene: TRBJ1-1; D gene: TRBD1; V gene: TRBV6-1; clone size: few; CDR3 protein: CASSEGQGAPMNTEAFF; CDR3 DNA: TGTGCCAGCAGTGAGGGACAGGGGGCACCCATGAACACTGAAGCTTTCTTT
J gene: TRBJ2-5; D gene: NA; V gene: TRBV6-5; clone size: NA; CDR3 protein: CASSSSDQETQYF; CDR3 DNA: TGTGCCAGCAGTTCCAGCGATCAAGAGACCCAGTACTTC
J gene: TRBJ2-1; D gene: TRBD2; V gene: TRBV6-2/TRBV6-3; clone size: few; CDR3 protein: CASSWGSGRFSDEQFF; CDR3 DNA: TGTGCCAGCAGTTGGGGTAGCGGGAGGTTTTCTGATGAGCAGTTCTTC
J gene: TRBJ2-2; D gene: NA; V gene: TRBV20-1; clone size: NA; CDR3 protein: CSAIENGVGELFF; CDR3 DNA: TGCAGTGCTATTGAAAATGGGGTCGGGGAGCTGTTTTTT
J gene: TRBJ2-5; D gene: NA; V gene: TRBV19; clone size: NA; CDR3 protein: CASSLNQETQYF; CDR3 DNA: TGTGCCAGTAGTCTGAATCAAGAGACCCAGTACTTC
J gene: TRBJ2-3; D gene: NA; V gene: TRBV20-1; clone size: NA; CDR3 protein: CSARDSTGRADTQYF; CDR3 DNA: TGCAGTGCTAGAGATAGTACCGGGAGAGCAGATACGCAGTATTTT
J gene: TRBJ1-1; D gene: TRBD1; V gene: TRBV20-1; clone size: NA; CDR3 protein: CSARPTTTGTEAFF; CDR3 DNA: TGCAGTGCCAGACCCACCACGACAGGGACCGAAGCTTTCTTT
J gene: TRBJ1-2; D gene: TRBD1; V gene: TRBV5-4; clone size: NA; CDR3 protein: CASSLEQGLGGYTF; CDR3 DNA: TGTGCCAGCAGCTTGGAACAGGGGTTGGGTGGCTACACCTTC
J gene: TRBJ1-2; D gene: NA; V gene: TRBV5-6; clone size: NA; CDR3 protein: CASSLGGYGYTF; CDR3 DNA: TGTGCCAGCAGCTTGGGCGGCTATGGCTACACCTTC
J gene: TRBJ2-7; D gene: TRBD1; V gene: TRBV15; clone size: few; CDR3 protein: CATSQRTGGTYEQYF; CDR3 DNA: TGTGCCACCAGCCAACGGACAGGGGGGACCTACGAGCAGTACTTC
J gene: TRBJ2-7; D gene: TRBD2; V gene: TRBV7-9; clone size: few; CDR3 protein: CASSSGFWGTTNYEQYF; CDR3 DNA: TGTGCCAGCAGCTCGGGATTTTGGGGGACTACTAACTACGAGCAGTACTTC
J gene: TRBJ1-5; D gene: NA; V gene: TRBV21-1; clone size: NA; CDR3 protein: CASSSRGYSNQPQHF; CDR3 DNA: TGTGCCAGCAGCTCCAGGGGGTATAGCAATCAGCCCCAGCATTTT
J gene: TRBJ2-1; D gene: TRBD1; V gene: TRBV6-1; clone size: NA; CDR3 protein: CASKRGLQGNEQFF; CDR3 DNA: TGTGCCAGTAAAAGGGGATTACAGGGGAATGAGCAGTTCTTC
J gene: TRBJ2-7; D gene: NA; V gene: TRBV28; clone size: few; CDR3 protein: CASSLFLGYEQYF; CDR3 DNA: TGTGCCAGCAGTTTATTTCTGGGGTACGAGCAGTACTTC
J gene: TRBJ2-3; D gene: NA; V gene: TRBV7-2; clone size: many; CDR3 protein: CASSSTTDTQYF; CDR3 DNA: TGTGCCAGCAGCTCAACCACAGATACGCAGTATTTT
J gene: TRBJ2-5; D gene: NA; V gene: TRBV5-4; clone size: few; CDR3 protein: CASSLGPEGRETQYF; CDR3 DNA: TGTGCCAGCAGCTTGGGACCGGAGGGGCGGGAGACCCAGTACTTC
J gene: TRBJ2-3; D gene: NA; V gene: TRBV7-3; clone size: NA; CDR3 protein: CASSLGLSPDTQYF; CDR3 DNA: TGTGCCAGCAGCTTAGGACTGAGCCCAGATACGCAGTATTTT
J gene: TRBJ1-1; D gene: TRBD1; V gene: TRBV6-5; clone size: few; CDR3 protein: CASSYSDRGTAEAFF; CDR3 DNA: TGTGCCAGCAGTTACTCGGACAGGGGCACGGCTGAAGCTTTCTTT
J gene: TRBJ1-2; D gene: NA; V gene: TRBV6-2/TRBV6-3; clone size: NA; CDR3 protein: CASSRTRDYGYTF; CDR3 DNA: TGTGCCAGCAGCCGTACACGGGACTATGGCTACACCTTC
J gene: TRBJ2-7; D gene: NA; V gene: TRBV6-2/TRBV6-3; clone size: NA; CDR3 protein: CASRLQGRSGSDSYEQYF; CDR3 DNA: TGTGCCAGCAGGTTACAGGGGAGGAGCGGGAGCGACTCCTACGAGCAGTACTTC
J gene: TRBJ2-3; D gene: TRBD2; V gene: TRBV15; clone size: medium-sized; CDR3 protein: CATSRELAASLDTQYF; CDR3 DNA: TGTGCCACCAGCAGAGAACTAGCGGCGTCACTTGATACGCAGTATTTT
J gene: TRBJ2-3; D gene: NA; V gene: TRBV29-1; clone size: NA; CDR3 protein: CSVLGRPSTDTQYF; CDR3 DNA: TGCAGCGTTCTCGGCAGGCCTAGCACAGATACGCAGTATTTT
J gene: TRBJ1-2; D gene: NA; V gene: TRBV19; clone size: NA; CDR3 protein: CASSIESGDGYTF; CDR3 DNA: TGTGCCAGTAGTATAGAGTCAGGGGATGGCTACACCTTC
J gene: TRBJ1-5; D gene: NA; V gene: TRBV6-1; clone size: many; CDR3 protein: CASSRQGLQPQHF; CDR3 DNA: TGTGCCAGCAGTAGGCAGGGGTTGCAGCCCCAGCATTTT
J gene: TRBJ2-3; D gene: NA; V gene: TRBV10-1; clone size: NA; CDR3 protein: CASGEGGFTDTQYF; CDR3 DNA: TGCGCCAGCGGGGAAGGGGGATTCACAGATACGCAGTATTTT
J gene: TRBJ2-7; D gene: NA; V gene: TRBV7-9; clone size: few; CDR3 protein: CASSPSGKATYF; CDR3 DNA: TGTGCCAGCAGCCCCTCGGGAAAGGCCACCTACTTC
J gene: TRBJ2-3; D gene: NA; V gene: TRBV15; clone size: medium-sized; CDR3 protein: CATSPRLVLDTQYF; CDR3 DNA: TGTGCCACCAGCCCTCGACTAGTTCTTGATACGCAGTATTTT